This TCR beta chain was recovered during a study of blood T cell repertoires in COVID-19. Study details: COVID-19 samples, acute and convalescent, were from the United States, Italy and Spain. The cDNA or gDNA used as material had been derived from T cells, B-cell-depleted T cells, or PBMCs.

Methods used by the authors: Amplification with reference gene primers provided the estimates of nucleated cell counts. Libraries were prepared by immunoSEQ multiplex PCR; TCRdb keeps only in-frame clonotypes and omits some of them. V and J calls and clone size are those listed in that table; D and trimming were worked out from the DNA. Among about 250,000 clones, 88% were seen once, and the ten largest hold about 0.99%. Germline lookup yields CDR1 KGHSH and CDR2 LQKENI. This CDR3 is built from 13 residues. V shed 0 bases and J shed 12 bases, with 12 bases lying between them. The V gene is TRBV18, the J gene TRBJ2-1; the D gene is possibly TRBD2 (6 bases). The receptor was derived from a woman aged 40 to 50 who had recovered from COVID-19. Sequenced sample: peripheral blood. The CDR3 region is CASSPPGFGGQFF. The CDR3 region has the DNA TGTGCCAGCTCACCACCAGGGTTCGGGGGGCAGTTCTTC.